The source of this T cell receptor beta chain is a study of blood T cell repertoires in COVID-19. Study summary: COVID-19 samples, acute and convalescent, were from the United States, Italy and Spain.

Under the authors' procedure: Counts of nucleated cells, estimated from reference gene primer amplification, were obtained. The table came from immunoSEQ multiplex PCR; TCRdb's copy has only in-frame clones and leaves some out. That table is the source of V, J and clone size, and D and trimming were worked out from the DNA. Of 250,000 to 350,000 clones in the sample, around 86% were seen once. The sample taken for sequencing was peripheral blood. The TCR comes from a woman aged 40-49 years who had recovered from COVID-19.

CDR3 residues: CASSQFAGTSYNEQFF. CDR3 sequence (DNA): TGCGCCAGCAGCCAATTTGCGGGGACTTCCTACAATGAGCAGTTCTTC. V is TRBV4-1 and J is TRBJ2-1; weak D call: TRBD2 (6 bases). Deletions cut 2 bases from V and 1 base from J, with 12 bases between. Germline values: CDR1 MGHRA, CDR2 YSYEKL. The CDR3 contains 16 residues.